The 32 T cell receptor beta chains reported below all come from one sample, sequenced in a study of OX40 agonist ivuxolimab in advanced cancers. Profiled with immunoSEQ multiplex PCR; TCRdb holds only in-frame clones, not every one. The repertoire holds 50,000 to 70,000 clones, with 80% to 90% as singletons. Sequenced here: CD4+ or CD8+ T cells sorted from blood, sampled in a trial of the OX40 agonist ivuxolimab. Receptors originate from an adult with an advanced solid tumor such as melanoma, head and neck, liver or kidney cancer.

This chain joins TRBV6-1 and TRBJ2-5; D is unresolved. The V and J ends lost 2 bases and 4 bases respectively, with 8 bases between them. The V gene's germline CDR1 is MNHNS and CDR2 SASEGT. The CDR3 contains 13 residues. The CDR3 here is CASSETWRETQYF. CDR3 DNA: TGTGCCAGCAGTGAAACCTGGCGAGAGACCCAGTACTTC.

This clone appeared once. This chain joins TRBV4-3 and TRBJ1-1; TRBD1 is a possible D gene (6 bases). The CDR3 totals 16 residues. In germline, CDR1 is LGHNA, CDR2 YSLEER. Trimming removed 0 bases at V and 1 base at J, with 12 bases between. CDR3 nucleotide sequence: TGCGCCAGCAGCCAAGATCTTACAGGGACGAACACTGAAGCTTTCTTT. It encodes CASSQDLTGTNTEAFF.

The chain recombines TRBV5-1 with TRBJ2-1; D unresolved. Germline V lookup: CDR1 SGHRS, CDR2 YFSETQ. V was trimmed by 0 bases and J by 8 bases, leaving 12 bases between them. This CDR3 region has 14 residues. In nucleotides, the CDR3 is TGCGCCAGCAGCTTGGGTTCCTCCTCCGATGAGCAGTTCTTC. Translating it yields CASSLGSSSDEQFF.

In DNA form, the CDR3 reads TGTGCCAGCAGATCAGCCGGGACAAACAATGAGCAGTTCTTC. Its translation is CASRSAGTNNEQFF. The V call is TRBV28, the J call TRBJ2-1, with D possibly being TRBD1 (6 bases). The CDR3 loop spans 14 amino acids. Trimming stripped 6 bases from V and 5 bases from J, with 14 bases between. CDR1 MDHEN and CDR2 SYDVKM come from the germline V gene.

The chain links TRBV7-3 to TRBJ2-7; tentatively, D is TRBD1 or TRBD2 (5 bases each). The CDR3 consists of 14 residues. Trimming took off 4 bases at V and 2 bases at J, with 12 bases between the two ends. Germline V lookup: CDR1 SGHTA, CDR2 FQGTGA. CDR3 in amino acids: CASSWGTGPYEQYF. DNA of the CDR3: TGTGCCAGCAGCTGGGGTACGGGGCCCTACGAGCAGTACTTC.

The chain uses TRBV7-8 and TRBJ2-3; D is ambiguous. There are 11 residues in the CDR3. Per the germline V gene, CDR1 is SGHVS and CDR2 is FQNEAQ. V was pared by 3 bases and J by 4 bases, with 2 bases between. CDR3 bases: TGTGCCAGCAGCTTTCCAGATACGCAGTATTTT. Translated: CASSFPDTQYF.

The V and J genes are TRBV7-9 and TRBJ2-7; tentatively, D is TRBD2 (5 bases). The germline CDR1 and CDR2 sequences are SEHNR and FQNEAQ (reference sequence). V gave up 1 base and J gave up 1 base, with 8 bases separating them. The CDR3 sequence is 14 residues long. The CDR3 protein is CASSLVGSSYEQYF. The DNA of the CDR3 is TGTGCCAGCAGCTTAGTAGGGAGTTCCTACGAGCAGTACTTC.

The chain is built from TRBV12-5 and TRBJ1-1, with D unresolved. V was trimmed by 0 bases and J by 1 base, leaving 9 bases between them. The CDR3 totals 15 residues. The germline V gene encodes CDR1 LGHNT and CDR2 FRNRAP. Written as DNA, the CDR3 is TGTGCTAGTGGTTTGGTCTCTCACGAGAACACTGAAGCTTTCTTT. Its protein is CASGLVSHENTEAFF. The entire variable domain, with the rest obtained from reference TRBV12-5 and TRBJ1-1, is as follows: DARVTQTPRHKVTEMGQEVTMRCQPILGHNTVFWYRQTMMQGLELLAYFRNRAPLDDSGMPKDRFSAEMPDATLATLKIQPSEPRDSAVYFCASGLVSHENTEAFFGQGTRLTVV.

This chain uses TRBV5-1 with TRBJ2-7; TRBD2 matches 9 bases. The CDR3 loop spans 15 amino acids. V was clipped by 1 base and J by 1 base; unmatched bases: 3. The V gene's germline CDR1 is SGHRS and CDR2 YFSETQ. CDR3 coding DNA: TGCGCCAGCAGCTTGTCGGGACTAGCTTCCTACGAGCAGTACTTC. This gives the protein CASSLSGLASYEQYF. Supplemented by reference TRBV5-1 and TRBJ2-7, the full variable domain reads KAGVTQTPRYLIKTRGQQVTLSCSPISGHRSVSWYQQTPGQGLQFLFEYFSETQRNKGNFPGRFSGRQFSNSRSEMNVSTLELGDSALYLCASSLSGLASYEQYFGPGTRLTVT.

The J gene is TRBJ1-1, the V gene TRBV29-1, with a tentative D call TRBD1 (5 bases). Between the trimmed V and J ends, which lost 1 base and 3 bases, there was a span of 15 bases. This CDR3 has 15 residues. From germline, CDR1 is SQVTM and CDR2 ANQGSEA. CDR3 DNA sequence: TGCAGCGTTGAAGTTAAATGGAGGGGATACACTGAAGCTTTCTTT. Encoded protein: CSVEVKWRGYTEAFF.

V gene TRBV29-1 combines with J gene TRBJ1-2; TRBD1 is a possible D gene (5 bases). The CDR3 has 13 amino acids. Germline CDR1 SQVTM, CDR2 ANQGSEA. V was trimmed by 6 bases and J by 3 bases, leaving 14 bases between them. The CDR3 DNA follows: TGCAGCGTAGCTAGGGGTCCGGACTATGGCTACACCTTC. Its protein product is CSVARGPDYGYTF.

The chain has TRBV25-1 and TRBJ1-4, with D tentatively TRBD1 (6 bases). The V end lost 5 bases, the J end lost 1 base, and 8 bases lay between the germline ends. This CDR3 spans 14 amino acids. The germline V gene has CDR1 MGHDK and CDR2 SYGVNS. This chain's CDR3 is CASSHRVTNEKLFF. The CDR3 region has the DNA TGTGCCAGCAGTCACAGGGTAACTAATGAAAAACTGTTTTTT.

This chain joins TRBV6-5 and TRBJ1-1, with 7 nucleotides matching TRBD1. Germline loops: CDR1 MNHEY, CDR2 SVGAGI. This CDR3 contains 14 residues. V dropped 6 bases and J dropped 3; count of bases not matched to a gene: 7. CDR3 in DNA: TGTGCCAGCAGACTAACCGGGACAGACACTGAAGCTTTCTTT. Protein product: CASRLTGTDTEAFF.

Turning to this clone: The sample has other DNA sequences that encode this CDR3 too. The V gene is TRBV7-3, the J gene TRBJ1-1, with 9 bases aligning to TRBD1. The CDR3 loop spans 14 amino acids. Per germline, CDR1 SGHTA and CDR2 FQGTGA. Trimming took 3 bases from V and 3 from J; bases not matched to a gene: 2. The DNA for the CDR3 is TGTGCCAGCAGCTTGACAGGGGGAGACACTGAAGCTTTCTTT. Its translation is CASSLTGGDTEAFF.

Here the CDR3 DNA reads TGTGCCAGCAGCTTACCGGGAGCAAACACCGGGGAGCTGTTTTTT. It codes for CASSLPGANTGELFF. The rearrangement links TRBV7-8 to TRBJ2-2; tentative D call: TRBD2 (6 bases). Germline CDR1 SGHVS, CDR2 FQNEAQ. V lost 2 bases, J lost 2 bases, and 9 bases lay in between. There are 15 residues in the CDR3.

The chain uses TRBV7-2 and TRBJ2-1; the D is unclear. Trimming took 1 base from V and 4 from J, leaving 11 bases between them. CDR3 length: 15 amino acids. The germline V gene encodes CDR1 SGHTA and CDR2 FQGNSA. This CDR3 is CASSLVHGPYNEQFF. The CDR3 DNA reads as TGTGCCAGCAGCTTAGTCCACGGGCCTTACAATGAGCAGTTCTTC. The variable domain in full, with the rest retrieved from reference TRBV7-2 and TRBJ2-1, is GAGVSQSPSNKVTEKGKDVELRCDPISGHTALYWYRQSLGQGLEFLIYFQGNSAPDKSGLPSDRFSAERTGGSVSTLTIQRTQQEDSAVYLCASSLVHGPYNEQFFGPGTRLTVL.

The V gene is TRBV30, the J gene TRBJ2-7, with a possible D match to TRBD2 (6 bases). CDR1 and CDR2 (germline): GTSNPN, SVGIG (reference sequence). Deletions cut 2 bases from V and 8 bases from J, with 16 bases between. The CDR3 is made up of 13 amino acids. The CDR3 spells CAWSTRGREQQYF. As DNA, the CDR3 is TGTGCCTGGAGTACCCGGGGACGGGAGCAGCAGTACTTC. Full variable domain (outside the CDR3, taken from reference TRBV30 and TRBJ2-7): SQTIHQWPATLVQPVGSPLSLECTVEGTSNPNLYWYRQAAGRGLQLLFYSVGIGQISSEVPQNLSASRPQDRQFILSSKKLLLSDSGFYLCAWSTRGREQQYFGPGTRLTVT.

This rearrangement joins TRBV6-4 to TRBJ2-1, with a tentative D call TRBD2 (7 bases). The CDR3 has 15 residues. From germline, CDR1 is MRHNA and CDR2 SNTAGT. V dropped 5 bases and J dropped 5 bases, with 16 bases sitting between them. Here the CDR3 DNA reads TGTGCCAGCAGTAAGGGGGGACTATTCGACAATGAGCAGTTCTTC. Translation: CASSKGGLFDNEQFF.

The CDR3 sequence: CASSLQTSSYNEQFF. CDR3 nucleotide sequence: TGTGCCAGCAGCTTACAAACTAGCTCCTACAATGAGCAGTTCTTC. This chain connects TRBV7-6 to TRBJ2-1; possible D gene TRBD2, 5 bases. Germline loops: CDR1 SGHVS, CDR2 FNYEAQ. V was shortened by 2 bases and J by 0 bases, with 8 bases between the two germline ends. This CDR3 contains 15 residues.

The rearrangement joins TRBV4-1 to TRBJ2-1; the D is unclear. CDR1 is MGHRA, CDR2 YSYEKL, per germline. V dropped 4 bases and J dropped 9 bases, with 16 bases sitting between them. This CDR3 region has 14 residues. CDR3 coding DNA: TGCGCCAGCAGCCGTAACGTAGCTATAGGTGAGCAGTTCTTC. This encodes CASSRNVAIGEQFF.

This rearrangement joins TRBV18 to TRBJ1-4; no reliable D call. This CDR3 region has 14 residues. The V and J ends lost 8 bases and 7 bases respectively, with 17 bases between them. CDR1 KGHSH and CDR2 LQKENI come from the germline V gene. As DNA, the CDR3 is TGTGCCAGCCGAAAAGACGCGGAAAGTGAAAAACTGTTTTTT. Encoded protein: CASRKDAESEKLFF.

The gene calls are TRBV11-2 and TRBJ1-5; D is unresolved. The CDR3 spans 16 residues. Germline V gene data show CDR1 as SGHAT and CDR2 as FQNNGV. Trimming took off 0 bases at V and 2 bases at J, with 11 bases between the two ends. CDR3 sequence reads: CASSLDVSQGNQPQHF. The DNA for the CDR3 is TGTGCCAGCAGCTTAGATGTGTCCCAAGGCAATCAGCCCCAGCATTTT.

The chain employs TRBV6-5 and TRBJ2-7; a weak D match, TRBD2 (6 bases). Trimming pared 2 bases from V and 0 bases from J, leaving 11 bases between. Germline V CDR1 and CDR2: MNHEY, SVGAGI. The CDR3 length is 15 residues. CDR3 bases: TGTGCCAGCAGTTACGCTAGCGAAAGCTCCTACGAGCAGTACTTC. This encodes CASSYASESSYEQYF.

The rearrangement uses TRBV7-7 and TRBJ2-7; 8 bases are shared with TRBD1. The CDR3 loop spans 15 amino acids. In germline, CDR1 is SSHAT, CDR2 FNYEAQ (reference sequence). Germline trimming cut 1 base from V and 0 bases from J; bases unmatched to any gene: 2. In DNA form, the CDR3 reads TGTGCCAGCAGCTTAGGGACAGGGCACTCCTACGAGCAGTACTTC. Translating it yields CASSLGTGHSYEQYF.

The chain has TRBV7-2 and TRBJ2-3; D is undetermined. Trimming shortened V by 4 bases and J by 0 bases, and 8 bases separated the two germline ends. Germline loops: CDR1 SGHTA, CDR2 FQGNSA. This CDR3 has 14 amino acids. This CDR3 is CASSWSPSTDTQYF. DNA for the CDR3: TGTGCCAGCAGCTGGTCGCCCAGCACAGATACGCAGTATTTT.

This chain joins TRBV7-7 and TRBJ2-1; D gene ambiguous. V shed 1 base and J shed 6 bases, with 7 bases lying between them. Germline CDR1 and CDR2: SSHAT and FNYEAQ (reference sequence). CDR3 size: 13 residues. CDR3 amino acids: CASSLGGVNEQFF. CDR3 nucleotide sequence: TGTGCCAGCAGCTTAGGTGGGGTCAATGAGCAGTTCTTC.

This sequence joins TRBV5-6 and TRBJ2-7; perhaps TRBD2 as D (6 bases). The CDR3 runs to 12 residues. Germline V CDR1 and CDR2: SGHDT, YYEEEE. V shed 1 base and J shed 6 bases, with 8 bases lying between them. The CDR3 coding sequence is TGTGCCAGCAGCTTGAACGGGGGCGAGCAGTACTTC. Protein product: CASSLNGGEQYF.

The chain links TRBV7-2 to TRBJ2-2; D possibly corresponds to TRBD2 (5 bases). This CDR3 is built from 13 residues. The V and J ends lost 5 bases and 4 bases respectively, with 8 bases between them. The V gene's germline CDR1 is SGHTA and CDR2 FQGNSA. CDR3 protein: CASSPTSTGELFF. As DNA, the CDR3 is TGTGCCAGCAGCCCCACTAGCACCGGGGAGCTGTTTTTT.

J is TRBJ2-3 and V is TRBV11-3; 9 bases map to TRBD1. The CDR3 sequence is 16 residues long. Germline CDR1 and CDR2: SGHNT and YENEEA. J lost 6 bases, V lost 5 bases, and 12 bases had no gene match. CDR3 bases: TGTGCCAGCAGCGTCCGAACAGGGGGCAGTAGGGATACGCAGTATTTT. It codes for CASSVRTGGSRDTQYF.

The V call is TRBV30, the J call TRBJ2-3; tentative D call: TRBD2 (6 bases). Trimming stripped 8 bases from V and 3 bases from J, with 12 bases between. The CDR3 loop spans 12 amino acids. Germline V gene data show CDR1 as GTSNPN and CDR2 as SVGIG (reference sequence). The CDR3 region is CAVRRVTDTQYF. CDR3 coding DNA: TGTGCCGTTAGGAGGGTAACAGATACGCAGTATTTT.

The J gene is TRBJ2-2, the V gene TRBV19; D gene uncertain. The germline gives CDR1 LNHDA, CDR2 SQIVND (reference sequence). The CDR3 consists of 16 residues. V was pared by 7 bases and J by 4 bases, with 19 bases between. CDR3 nucleotide sequence: TGTGCCAGTACCACAATGGACCGAAGGTCCACCGGGGAGCTGTTTTTT. This codes for CASTTMDRRSTGELFF.

The chain carries TRBV5-4 and TRBJ2-1; unclear D gene. V lost 5 bases to trimming and J lost 11 bases, with 11 bases between them. This CDR3 has 11 amino acids. CDR1 and CDR2 from the germline V gene are SGHNT and YYREEE (reference sequence). Here the CDR3 reads CASSIELQQFF. The DNA for the CDR3 is TGTGCCAGCAGTATCGAGCTGCAGCAGTTCTTC.